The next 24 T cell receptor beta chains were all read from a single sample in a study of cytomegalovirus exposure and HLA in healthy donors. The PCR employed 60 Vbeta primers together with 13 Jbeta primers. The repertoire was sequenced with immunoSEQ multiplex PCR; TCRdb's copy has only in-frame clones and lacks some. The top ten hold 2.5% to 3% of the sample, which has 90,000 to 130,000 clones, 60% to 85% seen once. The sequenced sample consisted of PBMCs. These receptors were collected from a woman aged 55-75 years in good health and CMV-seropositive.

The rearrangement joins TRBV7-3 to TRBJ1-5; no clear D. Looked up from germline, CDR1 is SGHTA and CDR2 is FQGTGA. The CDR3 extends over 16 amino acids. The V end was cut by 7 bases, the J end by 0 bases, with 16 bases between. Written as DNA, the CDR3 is TGTGCCAGCATCAAAATCTGGGAGAATAGCAATCAGCCCCAGCATTTT. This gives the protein CASIKIWENSNQPQHF. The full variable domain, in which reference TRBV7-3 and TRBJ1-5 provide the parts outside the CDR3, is GAGVSQTPSNKVTEKGKYVELRCDPISGHTALYWYRQSLGQGPEFLIYFQGTGAADDSGLPNDRFFAVRPEGSVSTLKIQRTERGDSAVYLCASIKIWENSNQPQHFGDGTRLSIL.

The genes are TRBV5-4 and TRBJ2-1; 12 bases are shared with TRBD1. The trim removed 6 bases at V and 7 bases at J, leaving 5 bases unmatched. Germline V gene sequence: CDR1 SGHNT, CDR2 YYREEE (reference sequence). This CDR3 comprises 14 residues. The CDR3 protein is CASIPGQGANEQFF. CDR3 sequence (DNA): TGTGCCAGCATCCCGGGACAGGGGGCAAATGAGCAGTTCTTC.

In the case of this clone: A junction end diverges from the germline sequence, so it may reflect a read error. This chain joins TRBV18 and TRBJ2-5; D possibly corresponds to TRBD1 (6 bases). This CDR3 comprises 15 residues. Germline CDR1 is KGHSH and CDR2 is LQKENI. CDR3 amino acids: CANSPPGAYQETQYF. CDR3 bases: TGTGCCAACTCACCACCAGGGGCGTACCAAGAGACCCAGTACTTC.

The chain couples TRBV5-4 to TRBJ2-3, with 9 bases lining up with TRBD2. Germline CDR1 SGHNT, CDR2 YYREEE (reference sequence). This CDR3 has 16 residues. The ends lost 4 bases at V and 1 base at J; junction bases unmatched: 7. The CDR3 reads CASSLRTSVGTDTQYF. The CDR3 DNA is TGTGCCAGCAGCCTCCGGACTAGCGTCGGCACAGATACGCAGTATTTT.

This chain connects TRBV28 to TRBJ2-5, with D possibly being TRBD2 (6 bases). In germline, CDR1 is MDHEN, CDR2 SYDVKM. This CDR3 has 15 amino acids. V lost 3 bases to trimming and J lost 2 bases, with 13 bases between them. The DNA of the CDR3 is TGTGCCAGCAGTTTGATCACTAGCCGACAAGAGACCCAGTACTTC. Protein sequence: CASSLITSRQETQYF.

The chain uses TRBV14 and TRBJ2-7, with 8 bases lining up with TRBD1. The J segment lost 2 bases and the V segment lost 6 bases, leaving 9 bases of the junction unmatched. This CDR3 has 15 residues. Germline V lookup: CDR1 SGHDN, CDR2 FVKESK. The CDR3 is CASSTGQAFTYEQYF. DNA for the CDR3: TGTGCCAGCAGTACGGGACAGGCATTTACCTACGAGCAGTACTTC.

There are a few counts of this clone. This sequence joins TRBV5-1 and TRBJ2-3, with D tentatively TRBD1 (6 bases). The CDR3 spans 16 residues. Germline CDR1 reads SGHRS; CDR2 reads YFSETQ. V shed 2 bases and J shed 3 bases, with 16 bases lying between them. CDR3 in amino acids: CASSFRGAARTDTQYF. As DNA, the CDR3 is TGCGCCAGCAGCTTCAGGGGTGCTGCCAGGACAGATACGCAGTATTTT.

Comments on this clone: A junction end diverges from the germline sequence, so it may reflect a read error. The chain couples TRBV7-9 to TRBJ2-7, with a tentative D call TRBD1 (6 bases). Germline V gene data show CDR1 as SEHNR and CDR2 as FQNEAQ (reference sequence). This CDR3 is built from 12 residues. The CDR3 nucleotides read TGTTCCAGTGGACAGAGCTCCTACGAGCAGTACTTC. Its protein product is CSSGQSSYEQYF. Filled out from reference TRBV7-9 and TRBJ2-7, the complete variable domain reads DTGVSQNPRHKITKRGQNVTFRCDPISEHNRLYWYRQTLGQGPEFLTYFQNEAQLEKSRLLSDRFSAERPKGSFSTLEIQRTEQGDSAMYLCSSGQSSYEQYFGPGTRLTVT.

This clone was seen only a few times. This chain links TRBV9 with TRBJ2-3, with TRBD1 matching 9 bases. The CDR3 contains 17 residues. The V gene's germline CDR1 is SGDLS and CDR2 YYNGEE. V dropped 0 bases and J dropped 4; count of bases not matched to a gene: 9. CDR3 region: CASSVEGAGTGSDTQYF. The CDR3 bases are TGTGCCAGCAGCGTAGAGGGCGCGGGGACAGGGTCAGATACGCAGTATTTT.

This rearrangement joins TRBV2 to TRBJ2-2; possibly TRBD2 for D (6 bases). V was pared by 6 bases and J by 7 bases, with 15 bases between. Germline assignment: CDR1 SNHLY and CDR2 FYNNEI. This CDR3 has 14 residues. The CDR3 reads CASRDYSRGGELFF. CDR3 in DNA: TGTGCCAGCAGGGACTACTCTCGGGGCGGGGAGCTGTTTTTT.

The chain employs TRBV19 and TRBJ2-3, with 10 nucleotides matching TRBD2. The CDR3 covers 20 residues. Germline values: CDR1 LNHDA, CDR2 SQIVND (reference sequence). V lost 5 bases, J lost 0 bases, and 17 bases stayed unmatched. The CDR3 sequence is CASSRIFGLAGARSTDTQYF. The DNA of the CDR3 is TGTGCCAGTAGTCGGATCTTTGGGCTAGCGGGAGCTAGAAGCACAGATACGCAGTATTTT.

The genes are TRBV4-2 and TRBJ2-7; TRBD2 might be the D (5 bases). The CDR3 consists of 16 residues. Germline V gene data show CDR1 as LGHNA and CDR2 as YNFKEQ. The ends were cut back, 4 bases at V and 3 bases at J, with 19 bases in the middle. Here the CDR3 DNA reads TGTGCCAGCAGCCCAAGAGGAGGTCACGTTAACTACGAGCAGTACTTC. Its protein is CASSPRGGHVNYEQYF.

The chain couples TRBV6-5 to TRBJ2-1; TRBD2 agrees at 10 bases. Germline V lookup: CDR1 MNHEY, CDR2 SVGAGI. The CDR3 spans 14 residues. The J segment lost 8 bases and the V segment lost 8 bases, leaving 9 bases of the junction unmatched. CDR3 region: CASFGEREGYEQFF. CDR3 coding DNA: TGTGCCAGCTTCGGAGAGCGGGAGGGCTATGAGCAGTTCTTC.

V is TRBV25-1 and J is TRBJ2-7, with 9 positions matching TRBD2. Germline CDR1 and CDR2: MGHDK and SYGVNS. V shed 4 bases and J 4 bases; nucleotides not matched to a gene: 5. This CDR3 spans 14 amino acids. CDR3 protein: CASSVSGSSYEQYF. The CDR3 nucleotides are TGTGCCAGCAGTGTTAGCGGGAGTTCTTACGAGCAGTACTTC.

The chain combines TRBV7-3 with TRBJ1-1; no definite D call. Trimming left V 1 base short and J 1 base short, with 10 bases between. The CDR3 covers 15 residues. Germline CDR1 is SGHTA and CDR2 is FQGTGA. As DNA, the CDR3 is TGTGCCAGCAGCTTAAGCCGCCAGGCGAACACTGAAGCTTTCTTT. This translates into CASSLSRQANTEAFF.

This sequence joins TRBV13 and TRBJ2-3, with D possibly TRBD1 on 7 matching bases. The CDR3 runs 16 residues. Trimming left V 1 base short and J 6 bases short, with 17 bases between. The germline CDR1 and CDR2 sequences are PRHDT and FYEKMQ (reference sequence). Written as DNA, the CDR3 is TGTGCCAGCAGCTTAGACAGGGGACTTCGTTCGGATACGCAGTATTTT. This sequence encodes CASSLDRGLRSDTQYF.

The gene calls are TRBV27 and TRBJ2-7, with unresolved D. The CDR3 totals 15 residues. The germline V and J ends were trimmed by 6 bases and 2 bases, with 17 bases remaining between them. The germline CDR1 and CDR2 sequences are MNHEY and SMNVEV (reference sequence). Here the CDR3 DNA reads TGTGCCAGCAGGCTGACAATTCTAAATACCTACGAGCAGTACTTC. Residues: CASRLTILNTYEQYF.

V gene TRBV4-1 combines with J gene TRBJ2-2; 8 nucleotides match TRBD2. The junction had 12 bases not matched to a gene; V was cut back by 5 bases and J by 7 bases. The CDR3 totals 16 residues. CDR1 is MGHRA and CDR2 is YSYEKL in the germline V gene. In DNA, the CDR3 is TGCGCCAGCAGCTATAAGCACCCCGGGACTAGCGGGGAGCTGTTTTTT. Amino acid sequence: CASSYKHPGTSGELFF.

The CDR3 sequence is CASNGLADYNEQFF. The CDR3 nucleotides read TGTGCCAGCAACGGACTAGCGGACTACAATGAGCAGTTCTTC. J is TRBJ2-1 and V is TRBV2; 10 nucleotides line up with TRBD2. The length of the CDR3 is 14 residues. The germline CDR1 and CDR2 sequences are SNHLY and FYNNEI. The trim removed 7 bases at V and 3 bases at J, leaving 3 bases unmatched.

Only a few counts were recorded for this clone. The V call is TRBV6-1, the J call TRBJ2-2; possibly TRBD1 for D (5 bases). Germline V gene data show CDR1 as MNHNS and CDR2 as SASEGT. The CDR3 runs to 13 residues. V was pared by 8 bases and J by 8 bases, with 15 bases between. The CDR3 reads CASAQGAEGELFF. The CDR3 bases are TGTGCCAGCGCTCAAGGGGCCGAGGGGGAGCTGTTTTTT.

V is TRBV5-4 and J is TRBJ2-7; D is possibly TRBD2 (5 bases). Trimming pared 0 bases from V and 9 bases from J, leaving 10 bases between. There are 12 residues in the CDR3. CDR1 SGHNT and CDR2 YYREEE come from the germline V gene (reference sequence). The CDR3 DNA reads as TGTGCCAGCAGCTTGGTAGGTAGCGTGCAGTACTTC. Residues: CASSLVGSVQYF.

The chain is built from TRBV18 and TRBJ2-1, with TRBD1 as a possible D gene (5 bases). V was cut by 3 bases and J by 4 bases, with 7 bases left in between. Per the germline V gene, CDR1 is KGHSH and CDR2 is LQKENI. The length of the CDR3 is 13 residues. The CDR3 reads CASSPGRYNEQFF. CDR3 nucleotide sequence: TGTGCCAGCTCACCGGGGCGATACAATGAGCAGTTCTTC.

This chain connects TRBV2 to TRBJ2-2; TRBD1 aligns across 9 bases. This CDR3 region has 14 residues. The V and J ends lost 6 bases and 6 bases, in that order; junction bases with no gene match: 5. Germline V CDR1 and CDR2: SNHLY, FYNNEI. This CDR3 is CASRGTGLAGELFF. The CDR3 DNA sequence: TGTGCCAGCAGAGGGACAGGGCTGGCCGGGGAGCTGTTTTTT.

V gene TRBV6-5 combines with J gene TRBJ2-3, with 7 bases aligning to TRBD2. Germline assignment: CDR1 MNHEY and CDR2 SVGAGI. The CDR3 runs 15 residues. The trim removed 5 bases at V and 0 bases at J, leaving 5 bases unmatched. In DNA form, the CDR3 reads TGTGCCAGCAGTAGGGGTAGCGGGAGCACAGATACGCAGTATTTT. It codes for CASSRGSGSTDTQYF.